The clone carrying this T cell receptor beta chain was counted a single time. What it binds is not known. Across three donor pairs, the naive, memory, effector memory and TEMRA subsets were sequenced without stimulation. The data belong to a study of siplizumab effects on memory and regulatory T cells. Germline CDR1 is MNHNS and CDR2 is SASEGT. This CDR3 is 14 amino acids long. V lost 0 bases and J lost 4, with 6 bases in between. Around 96,000 TCR templates were measured in each sample. Profiling relied on immunoSEQ multiplex PCR, and the TCRdb table lists in-frame clones only, not all of them. The sample contains some 62,000 clones, about 80% of which appear only once. General study findings and limits: Unstimulated naive T cells seemed to show more diversity than memory cells did, and they also seemed to be among the major contributors to the alloresponse. In siplizumab cultures, the suppressive function of proliferating Tregs remained unconfirmed.

The TCR was taken from a human donor in good health. The chain joins TRBV6-1 to TRBJ2-2, with a tentative D call TRBD2 (5 bases). Material for sequencing was memory CD4+ T cells sorted from blood. Written as DNA, the CDR3 is TGTGCCAGCAGTGAAGCTCGGGGCACCGGGGAGCTGTTTTTT. Amino acids: CASSEARGTGELFF.